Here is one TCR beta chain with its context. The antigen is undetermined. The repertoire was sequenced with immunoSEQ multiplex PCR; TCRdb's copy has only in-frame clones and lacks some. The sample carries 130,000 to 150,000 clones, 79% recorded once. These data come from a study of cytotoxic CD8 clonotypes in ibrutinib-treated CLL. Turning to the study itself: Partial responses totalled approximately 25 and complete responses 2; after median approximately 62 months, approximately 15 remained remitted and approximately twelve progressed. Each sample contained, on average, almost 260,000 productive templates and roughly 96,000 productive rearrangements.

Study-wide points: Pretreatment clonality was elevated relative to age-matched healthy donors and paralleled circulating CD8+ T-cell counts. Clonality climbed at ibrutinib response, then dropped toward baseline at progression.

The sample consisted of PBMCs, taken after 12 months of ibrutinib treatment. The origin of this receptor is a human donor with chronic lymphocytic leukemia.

CDR3 DNA: TGCGCCAGCAGCTTCTCCGGGACAGGGAATGGCTACACCTTC. This translates into CASSFSGTGNGYTF. The chain combines TRBV5-1 with TRBJ1-2; 9 bases map to TRBD1. The trim removed 2 bases at V and 6 bases at J, leaving 5 bases unmatched. CDR1 is SGHRS, CDR2 YFSETQ, per germline. CDR3 size: 14 residues. Using reference TRBV5-1 and TRBJ1-2 for the parts outside the CDR3, the full variable domain is KAGVTQTPRYLIKTRGQQVTLSCSPISGHRSVSWYQQTPGQGLQFLFEYFSETQRNKGNFPGRFSGRQFSNSRSEMNVSTLELGDSALYLCASSFSGTGNGYTFGSGTRLTVV.